The clone carrying this T cell receptor (beta chain) has only a few counts. Construction of the TCRbeta library involved unique molecular identifiers. Via MiXCR, TCRdb re-called the PCR reads, giving one row per CDR3 protein. The data show approximately 490,000 distinct CDR3 sequences, with approximately 12% seen just once and around 6% held by the top ten. This sample was taken from a study of T-cell reconstitution after alpha-beta-depleted transplantation in children. The material sequenced was PBMCs from the stem cell graft donor, taken from the stem cell graft. The source of this sequence is a human donor who donated a stem cell graft to a child with combined immunodeficiency.

This CDR3 reads CASSLVGGNEQYF. CDR3 DNA sequence: TGTGCCAGCAGCTTAGTCGGGGGAAACGAGCAGTACTTC. The chain combines TRBV11-2 with TRBJ2-7; a possible D gene is TRBD2 (6 bases). The CDR3 is 13 amino acids. In germline, CDR1 is SGHAT, CDR2 FQNNGV. The V gene lost 1 base and the J gene lost 5 bases, with 9 bases spanning the gap.